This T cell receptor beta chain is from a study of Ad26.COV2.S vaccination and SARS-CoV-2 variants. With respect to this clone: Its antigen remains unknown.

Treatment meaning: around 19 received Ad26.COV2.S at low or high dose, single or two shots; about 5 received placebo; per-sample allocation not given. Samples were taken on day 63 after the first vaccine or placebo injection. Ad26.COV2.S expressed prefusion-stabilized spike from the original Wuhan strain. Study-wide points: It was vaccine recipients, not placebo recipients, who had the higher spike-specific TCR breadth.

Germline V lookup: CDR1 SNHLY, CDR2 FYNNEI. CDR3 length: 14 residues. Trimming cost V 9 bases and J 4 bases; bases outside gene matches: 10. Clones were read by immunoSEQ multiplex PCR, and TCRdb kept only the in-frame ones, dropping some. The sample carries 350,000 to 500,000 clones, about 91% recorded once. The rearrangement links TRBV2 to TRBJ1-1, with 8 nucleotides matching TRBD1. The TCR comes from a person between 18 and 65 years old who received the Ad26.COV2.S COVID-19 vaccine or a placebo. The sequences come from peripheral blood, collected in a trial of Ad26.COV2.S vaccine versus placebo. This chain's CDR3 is CASGGQGGLTEAFF. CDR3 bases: TGTGCCAGTGGAGGACAGGGAGGCCTCACTGAAGCTTTCTTT.